What follows are 28 T cell receptor beta chains derived from one specimen sequenced in a study of blood T cell repertoires in COVID-19 (dated by TCRdb to between 2020 and 2021). The method was the immunoSEQ multiplex PCR assay. TCRdb stores this immuneACCESS table with in-frame sequences only. Part of the clones is absent; in the studies checked, under half of the shortfall reflects unresolved V genes, and no reason is known for the rest. This sample comprises about 270,000 clones, roughly 90% of them detected only once. Less than 3.5% of the sample is taken by the ten largest. Sequencing input: PBMCs or T cells enriched from blood (not recorded which). The source is a middle-aged man who had been exposed to COVID-19.

The V and J genes are TRBV24-1 and TRBJ2-3; 9 nucleotides agree with TRBD1. CDR3 length equals 17 residues. From germline, CDR1 is KGHDR and CDR2 SFDVKD. V gave up 3 bases and J gave up 0 bases; unmatched junction bases: 6. The CDR3 reads CATSDTQGQGSTDTQYF. The CDR3, as DNA: TGTGCCACCAGTGATACCCAGGGACAGGGAAGCACAGATACGCAGTATTTT.

The genes are TRBV2 and TRBJ2-6; D is unclear. Germline V gene sequence: CDR1 SNHLY, CDR2 FYNNEI. The CDR3 is 17 residues long. With 6 bases removed from V and 3 bases from J, the gap between germline ends came to 18 bases. CDR3 protein: CASSPGPSTLGANVLTF. In nucleotides, the CDR3 is TGTGCCAGCAGCCCGGGTCCTTCAACCCTTGGGGCCAACGTCCTGACTTTC.

Here the CDR3 reads CASGLISSGRTAGELFF. The CDR3 DNA reads as TGTGCTAGTGGTTTGATTTCTAGCGGGAGAACGGCCGGGGAGCTGTTTTTT. The V call is TRBV12-5, the J call TRBJ2-2, with 10 bases lining up with TRBD2. V lost 2 bases and J lost 6; bases outside the gene matches: 9. Germline CDR1 reads LGHNT; CDR2 reads FRNRAP. The CDR3 has 17 residues.

The chain combines TRBV7-9 with TRBJ2-2; D perhaps matches TRBD2 (5 bases). Germline CDR1 is SEHNR and CDR2 is FQNEAQ (reference sequence). CDR3 length: 17 residues. Trimming removed 5 bases at V and 3 bases at J, with 19 bases between. CDR3 in DNA: TGTGCCAGCAGCCCCACCACATCGGGAACCCACACCGGGGAGCTGTTTTTT. Translation: CASSPTTSGTHTGELFF.

J is TRBJ2-3 and V is TRBV6-2 or TRBV6-3; 7 positions agree with TRBD2. The CDR3 contains 16 residues. Trimming at V came to 3 bases and at J to 4 bases, leaving 10 bases not matched to a gene. CDR1 and CDR2 from the germline V gene are MNHEY and SVGEGT. The CDR3: CASSYMYAGDSDTQYF. CDR3 nucleotide sequence: TGTGCCAGCAGTTATATGTACGCGGGAGATTCAGATACGCAGTATTTT.

V gene TRBV5-1 combines with J gene TRBJ2-7; 8 bases align to TRBD2. The CDR3 spans 16 residues. CDR1 and CDR2 from the germline V gene are SGHRS and YFSETQ. V lost 4 bases and J lost 5; bases outside the gene matches: 14. DNA of the CDR3: TGCGCCAGCAGCCCTCAGGGGAGCGGGAGCCCACACGAGCAGTACTTC. Translation gives CASSPQGSGSPHEQYF. Complete variable domain (other parts from reference TRBV5-1 and TRBJ2-7): KAGVTQTPRYLIKTRGQQVTLSCSPISGHRSVSWYQQTPGQGLQFLFEYFSETQRNKGNFPGRFSGRQFSNSRSEMNVSTLELGDSALYLCASSPQGSGSPHEQYFGPGTRLTVT.

The chain is built from TRBV3-1 (or the pseudogene TRBV3-2) and TRBJ2-4; D may be TRBD1 (5 bases). There are 15 residues in the CDR3. Germline V CDR1 and CDR2: LGHDT, YNNKEL (reference sequence). Trimming pared 0 bases from V and 8 bases from J, leaving 14 bases between. As DNA, the CDR3 is TGTGCCAGCAGCCAAGATGTAGGGGCTGTGGACATTCAGTACTTC. Translated, it gives CASSQDVGAVDIQYF.

The chain employs TRBV7-9 and TRBJ1-5; no reliable D call. The ends were cut back, 2 bases at V and 1 base at J, with 3 bases in the middle. This CDR3 has 13 residues. CDR1 is SEHNR and CDR2 is FQNEAQ in the germline V gene (reference sequence). CDR3 in amino acids: CASSLSSNQPQHF. In DNA form, the CDR3 reads TGTGCCAGCAGCTTATCGAGCAATCAGCCCCAGCATTTT.

The chain combines TRBV28 with TRBJ2-7; D gene ambiguous. V was pared by 5 bases and J by 2 bases, with 13 bases between. The CDR3 contains 14 residues. Germline CDR1 reads MDHEN; CDR2 reads SYDVKM. DNA for the CDR3: TGTGCCAGCAGTCCACTCCAATACCCCTACGAGCAGTACTTC. Translating gives CASSPLQYPYEQYF.

The V and J genes are TRBV5-6 and TRBJ1-1; D is possibly TRBD1 (6 bases). This CDR3 comprises 14 residues. V gave up 5 bases and J gave up 3 bases, with 14 bases separating them. Germline assignment: CDR1 SGHDT and CDR2 YYEEEE. CDR3 DNA sequence: TGTGCCAGCAGGGTTACAGGGCAGGACACTGAAGCTTTCTTT. It translates to CASRVTGQDTEAFF. The full variable domain, completed using reference TRBV5-6 and TRBJ1-1, is DAGVTQSPTHLIKTRGQQVTLRCSPKSGHDTVSWYQQALGQGPQFIFQYYEEEERQRGNFPDRFSGHQFPNYSSELNVNALLLGDSALYLCASRVTGQDTEAFFGQGTRLTVV.

The V and J genes are TRBV19 and TRBJ2-4; possible D gene TRBD2, 6 bases. This CDR3 is 14 amino acids long. Germline values: CDR1 LNHDA, CDR2 SQIVND (reference sequence). V lost 6 bases and J 7 bases, leaving 16 bases between the germline ends. CDR3 protein: CASRDTSRRNIQYF. The CDR3 region has the DNA TGTGCCAGTAGGGATACTAGCAGGAGGAACATTCAGTACTTC.

This clone was recorded a few times. The chain joins TRBV11-2 to TRBJ1-6; 10 nucleotides match TRBD1. The CDR3 has 15 residues. V lost 4 bases to trimming and J lost 10 bases; unmatched junction nucleotides: 7. Germline V CDR1 and CDR2: SGHAT, FQNNGV. CDR3 region: CASSSRGQGSSPLHF. In nucleotides, the CDR3 is TGTGCCAGCAGCTCGCGGGGACAGGGGTCCTCACCCCTCCACTTT.

The chain couples TRBV7-9 to TRBJ2-7, with 7 positions matching TRBD2. V lost 0 bases, J lost 1 base, and 12 bases stayed unmatched. The CDR3 contains 18 residues. Germline V gene lookup returns CDR1 SEHNR and CDR2 FQNEAQ (reference sequence). As DNA, the CDR3 is TGTGCCAGCAGCTTAGCGGGGAGGGGAGTTCTGGTTTCCTACGAGCAGTACTTC. Protein product: CASSLAGRGVLVSYEQYF.

The CDR3 region is CASSLFSTGVGNTIYF. As DNA, the CDR3 is TGTGCCAGCAGCTTATTTTCCACCGGGGTCGGAAACACCATATATTTT. The J gene is TRBJ1-3, the V gene TRBV5-6; unclear D gene. The V gene's germline CDR1 is SGHDT and CDR2 YYEEEE. Trimming took 2 bases from V and 4 from J, leaving 16 bases between them. This CDR3 contains 16 residues.

CDR3 sequence: CAWTREGRSPLHF. The CDR3 DNA reads as TGTGCCTGGACCCGGGAAGGAAGGTCACCCCTCCACTTT. The chain has TRBV30 and TRBJ1-6; D not resolved. The CDR3 runs to 13 residues. CDR1 is GTSNPN and CDR2 is SVGIG in the germline V gene (reference sequence). Trimming shortened V by 4 bases and J by 10 bases, and 14 bases separated the two germline ends.

V is TRBV7-3 and J is TRBJ2-2; TRBD2 matches at 11 bases. V was clipped by 1 base and J by 4 bases; unmatched bases: 20. The CDR3 is made up of 22 amino acids. Germline V CDR1 and CDR2: SGHTA, FQGTGA. The CDR3 coding sequence is TGTGCCAGCAGCTTAAAGGTCGGTAGCGGGAGGGATCAAGAGGACCTCACCGGGGAGCTGTTTTTT. This encodes CASSLKVGSGRDQEDLTGELFF.

The V and J genes are TRBV4-2 and TRBJ1-2, with D hard to call. The CDR3 totals 13 residues. Trimming took 0 bases from V and 4 from J, leaving 6 bases between them. Germline V gene sequence: CDR1 LGHNA, CDR2 YNFKEQ. CDR3 sequence (DNA): TGTGCCAGCAGCCAAGAACTTTTCTATGGCTACACCTTC. It is translated as CASSQELFYGYTF.

The genes are TRBV27 and TRBJ1-5; no clear D gene. The CDR3 has 15 residues. V lost 3 bases to trimming and J lost 0 bases, with 9 bases between them. CDR1 and CDR2 (germline): MNHEY, SMNVEV (reference sequence). This CDR3 reads CASSLGRFSNQPQHF. CDR3 sequence (DNA): TGTGCCAGCAGTTTGGGGAGATTTAGCAATCAGCCCCAGCATTTT.

The chain employs TRBV2 and TRBJ1-2; 7 bases align to TRBD1. The CDR3 has 12 amino acids. J lost 8 bases, V lost 11 bases, and 11 bases had no gene match. The germline V gene has CDR1 SNHLY and CDR2 FYNNEI. As DNA, the CDR3 is TGTGCCGCTCTACAGGGGTTAGAGGGCTACACCTTC. It yields the protein CAALQGLEGYTF.

This rearrangement joins TRBV5-5 to TRBJ1-2, with 9 nucleotides matching TRBD1. This CDR3 contains 15 residues. CDR1 is SGHKS, CDR2 YYEKEE, per germline (reference sequence). V lost 0 bases and J lost 4; bases outside the gene matches: 4. CDR3 sequence reads: CASSLDRGLVYGYTF. CDR3 DNA: TGTGCCAGCAGCTTGGACAGGGGGCTCGTCTATGGCTACACCTTC.

This chain links TRBV29-1 with TRBJ2-5, with D possibly matching TRBD2 (5 bases). V was cut by 5 bases and J by 2 bases, with 9 bases left in between. Per the germline V gene, CDR1 is SQVTM and CDR2 is ANQGSEA. The CDR3 has 12 amino acids. The DNA for the CDR3 is TGCAGCGTTCTCAGCGGACAAGAGACCCAGTACTTC. Its protein is CSVLSGQETQYF.

This clone has only one observation. The rearrangement uses TRBV27 and TRBJ2-1; perhaps TRBD1 as D (5 bases). This CDR3 has 16 amino acids. V lost 2 bases and J lost 0, with 11 bases in between. Germline CDR1 reads MNHEY; CDR2 reads SMNVEV (reference sequence). CDR3 coding DNA: TGTGCCAGCAGTTTAGCAGGGCCGAACTCCTACAATGAGCAGTTCTTC. Protein: CASSLAGPNSYNEQFF.

For this clone: This could be a read error, since a much larger clone is one nucleotide away. The CDR3 is CASRLQGRNTEAFF. CDR3 coding DNA: TGTGCCAGTAGATTACAGGGGAGGAACACTGAAGCTTTCTTT. The gene calls are TRBV19 and TRBJ1-1, with 7 bases identical to TRBD1. CDR1 LNHDA and CDR2 SQIVND come from the germline V gene (reference sequence). The CDR3 sequence is 14 residues long. Losses at the gene ends were 6 bases for V and 1 base for J; bases not matched to a gene: 5.

The rearrangement uses TRBV19 and TRBJ2-1, with 13 nucleotides matching TRBD2. The CDR3 spans 15 residues. The ends lost 7 bases at V and 5 bases at J; junction bases unmatched: 5. Germline V gene lookup returns CDR1 LNHDA and CDR2 SQIVND (reference sequence). The CDR3 nucleotides read TGTGCCAGTACTCTAACTAGCGGGAGGGACAATGAGCAGTTCTTC. Its translation: CASTLTSGRDNEQFF.

The chain employs TRBV18 and TRBJ1-3; perhaps TRBD1 as D (5 bases). Germline V CDR1 and CDR2: KGHSH, LQKENI. Trimming cost V 3 bases and J 0 bases, with 9 bases left between them. This CDR3 contains 15 residues. DNA for the CDR3: TGTGCCAGCTCACCGGTTACAGGCTCTGGAAACACCATATATTTT. This translates into CASSPVTGSGNTIYF.

The chain carries TRBV13 and TRBJ2-3; 9 bases are shared with TRBD1. This CDR3 contains 16 residues. J gave up 4 bases and V 2 bases, and 7 bases lay outside the gene matches. From germline, CDR1 is PRHDT and CDR2 FYEKMQ (reference sequence). CDR3 nucleotide sequence: TGTGCCAGCAGCTTAAACAGGGGGCGAGGCCCAGATACGCAGTATTTT. It specifies CASSLNRGRGPDTQYF.

The chain has TRBV21-1 and TRBJ2-2; no DNA check was done on the table's D call, TRBD2. TRBV21-1 is annotated as a pseudogene. The CDR3 spans 16 residues. CDR3 in DNA: TGTGCCAGCGGAGCCCGGGGTCAAAGATACACCGGGGAGCTGTTTTTT. It encodes CASGARGQRYTGELFF.

V and J are TRBV5-1 and TRBJ1-2; 7 bases match TRBD1. CDR1 and CDR2 from the germline V gene are SGHRS and YFSETQ. Trimming at V came to 2 bases and at J to 8 bases, leaving 6 bases not matched to a gene. This CDR3 is built from 13 residues. The CDR3 region has the DNA TGCGCCAGCAGCTTTGACCCAGGGGGAGGCTACACCTTC. Residues: CASSFDPGGGYTF. Variable domain in full (rest from reference TRBV5-1 and TRBJ1-2): KAGVTQTPRYLIKTRGQQVTLSCSPISGHRSVSWYQQTPGQGLQFLFEYFSETQRNKGNFPGRFSGRQFSNSRSEMNVSTLELGDSALYLCASSFDPGGGYTFGSGTRLTVV.